The 6 T cell receptor beta chains below all came from one sample that was sequenced in a study of blood T cell repertoires in COVID-19. The protocol was immunoSEQ multiplex PCR, while the TCRdb copy is restricted to in-frame clones and leaves out a portion. The sample lists under 250,000 clones; 70% to 90% were seen once. The sample comprised peripheral blood. These receptor sequences come from a man between 60 and 75 years old with acute or convalescent COVID-19.

The V call is TRBV7-9, the J call TRBJ1-1, with D perhaps matching TRBD1 (6 bases). The CDR3 loop spans 14 amino acids. Germline V gene lookup returns CDR1 SEHNR and CDR2 FQNEAQ (reference sequence). V was cut by 4 bases and J by 4 bases, with 13 bases left in between. The CDR3 region is CASSSQGSSTEAFF. CDR3 DNA sequence: TGTGCCAGCAGCTCACAGGGTTCTAGCACTGAAGCTTTCTTT.

This chain connects TRBV5-1 to TRBJ1-5; no clear D. CDR3 length: 14 residues. CDR1 SGHRS and CDR2 YFSETQ come from the germline V gene. V dropped 0 bases and J dropped 0 bases, with 4 bases sitting between them. The CDR3 bases are TGCGCCAGCAGCTTGGGCGGTAGCAATCAGCCCCAGCATTTT. It codes for CASSLGGSNQPQHF. Based on the CDR3 plus reference TRBV5-1 and TRBJ1-5, the full variable domain is KAGVTQTPRYLIKTRGQQVTLSCSPISGHRSVSWYQQTPGQGLQFLFEYFSETQRNKGNFPGRFSGRQFSNSRSEMNVSTLELGDSALYLCASSLGGSNQPQHFGDGTRLSIL.

This clone has just a few counts. The chain joins TRBV5-1 to TRBJ1-1, with D possibly matching TRBD1 (6 bases). The CDR3 sequence is 14 residues long. From germline, CDR1 is SGHRS and CDR2 YFSETQ. V shed 3 bases and J shed 2 bases, with 11 bases lying between them. The CDR3 bases are TGCGCCAGCAGCTCCGACAGGCGAAACACTGAAGCTTTCTTT. Amino acids: CASSSDRRNTEAFF.

This clone was counted ten times or more. The chain links TRBV29-1 to TRBJ1-1, with 7 positions matching TRBD1. The CDR3 contains 12 residues. V was clipped by 7 bases and J by 5 bases; unmatched bases: 7. Germline values: CDR1 SQVTM, CDR2 ANQGSEA. CDR3 loop: CSGAPQGTEAFF. The CDR3 nucleotides read TGCAGCGGCGCACCACAGGGGACTGAAGCTTTCTTT. The full variable domain, rest sourced from reference TRBV29-1 and TRBJ1-1, is SAVISQKPSRDICQRGTSLTIQCQVDSQVTMMFWYRQQPGQSLTLIATANQGSEATYESGFVIDKFPISRPNLTFSTLTVSNMSPEDSSIYLCSGAPQGTEAFFGQGTRLTVV.

The DNA of the CDR3 is TGTGCCAGCAGCCGGAACAGTTATGGCTACACCTTC. Encoded protein: CASSRNSYGYTF. The chain joins TRBV7-9 to TRBJ1-2; D gene uncertain. Trimming stripped 5 bases from V and 5 bases from J, with 9 bases between. The CDR3 is 12 amino acids. Germline V gives CDR1 SEHNR, CDR2 FQNEAQ (reference sequence).

The gene calls are TRBV10-3 and TRBJ2-3; TRBD2 matches 11 bases. CDR3 length: 16 residues. The V gene end was trimmed by 6 bases and the J gene end by 6 bases; junction bases not matched to a gene: 11. CDR1 ENHRY and CDR2 SYGVKD come from the germline V gene. The CDR3 bases are TGTGCCATCAGAGGGACTAGCGGTACTTCGGGGGATACGCAGTATTTT. The encoded protein is CAIRGTSGTSGDTQYF.